This T cell receptor beta chain originates from a study of shared clonotypes between healthy human individuals (dated by TCRdb to the early 2020s). For context, the study as a whole: The cohort included a few men and two women between 18 and 49 years of age. Per donor, three plates each were used for CD4 naive and CD4 memory, two for CD8 naive, and one for CD8 memory. The study deeply sequenced blood TCR repertoires of about five healthy adults to estimate repertoire size and the extent of clonotype sharing between individuals. To increase sequencing depth and limit assay-specific biases, TCR repertoire library preparation and sequencing were carried out by different laboratories using diverse techniques. Leukapheresis yielded between about 0.94 and 10 billion PBMCs per donor. Overall results and qualifications from the work: Because the study included only a small number of donors, the genetic and exposure-history diversity represented was limited. Compared with non-shared clonotypes, clonotypes shared by all four sorted-subset donors had higher generation probabilities. Pairwise subsampling indicated that sequencing depth was expected to affect the degree of clonotype sharing among donors. Only blood was sampled, and tissue TCR repertoires likely differ from those in blood. Naive subsets generally had larger estimated clonotype richness than memory subsets did. When several donors were compared, the shared fraction of clonotypes was about 5% for naive CD4, roughly 3.3% for naive CD8, 2% to 2.5% for memory CD4, and roughly 0.43% for memory CD8. Even with the large sequencing depth, rarefaction of the sorted-subset datasets indicated that sequencing was incomplete.

V is shortened by 4 bases, J by 4 bases, and the region joining them spans 10 bases. CDR1 and CDR2 were assigned from the germline V gene as SNHLY and FYNNEI. The CDR3 has 13 amino acids, counting the end cysteine and phenylalanine. Only the CDR3 part of the read is kept: 39 bases, read in frame from the first base. Concerning this clone: There is no known antigen for this receptor. No base quality values were provided; no much bigger clone lies one nucleotide off.

Using the deep immunoSEQ assay, multiplex PCR amplified TCR CDR3 regions from genomic DNA. For each cell subset, the extracted genomic DNA was distributed evenly across all wells of several immunoSEQ 96-well plates, and each plate served as one replicate. For sorted subsets, about 200 ng genomic DNA, equal to 30,000 or so T cell genomes, was loaded into each replicate PCR. Purified libraries were quantified with a Qubit 3.0 fluorometer, sized on a Bioanalyzer 2100, and re-quantified with the KAPA Library Quantification kit. A separate single-read 150-cycle Illumina NextSeq 550 flow cell was used to sequence each immunoSEQ 96-well plate. The paper's processing steps were these. Because only junctional sequences without quality scores were contained in the immunoSEQ output, filtering matching that applied to full-length reads could not be performed. To assign V/J genes and CDR3, sequences were annotated against IMGT germline references using PyIR, a Python wrapper for IgBLAST v1.9. Reads were removed for weak V/J assignments (E-value above 1e-6), missing CDR3, stop codons, out-of-frame junctions, or ambiguous translated residues. V3J clonotypes were defined as sequences sharing the same inferred V gene, J gene, and CDR3 amino acid sequence. Percentage overlap between repertoires was calculated by dividing the number of shared unique clonotypes by the size of the smaller repertoire. Three approaches were used to assess repertoire richness: RTK rarefaction, the Chao1 estimator, and Recon v2.1 estimates of unobserved clonotypes. Generation probabilities were computed with OLGA for all TCRbeta clonotypes obtained by the gDNA method from four donors. The table comes from immuneACCESS by way of TCRdb, which keeps in-frame sequences with V and J called. Part of the clones is missing from these tables; in studies checked, under half for an unresolved V gene and the rest for unknown reasons. That table furnishes V, J and clone size, whereas the DNA furnished D and trimming. The sample data list some 630,000 clones, and about three quarters of these were observed just once. Approximately 2% of the sample lies in the top ten.

Healthy HIV-negative adults with no recently reported acute infections or vaccinations were included as donors. All donors were Caucasian adults living in Nashville, Tennessee, USA. CD4+ T cells were enriched by magnetic negative selection, after which naive cells were positively selected on CD45RA and the negative fraction was taken as the memory subset. Blood was obtained by leukapheresis, after which PBMCs were separated by Ficoll-Histopaque density gradient centrifugation and cryopreserved in liquid nitrogen vapor phase. Analytical flow cytometry was used to check the purity and quantity of every magnetically sorted T cell population. From each sorted fraction, genomic DNA was isolated and quantified by UV absorbance on a Nanodrop 2000c.

The rearranged segments are TRBV2 and TRBJ1-2; there is no confident call for the D gene. This sequence originates from a woman in her 30s in good health. Sequencing was done on a sample of memory CD4+ T cells sorted from blood. The cell subset or site label on this specimen signifies: CD45RA-negative fraction. In nucleotide form, the sequence is TGTGCCAGCAGTGTAGGGCTGCTCTATGGCTACACCTTC. Translated, it gives CASSVGLLYGYTF. With the portions outside the CDR3 filled from the reference TRBV2 and TRBJ1-2 genes, the complete variable region becomes EPEVTQTPSHQVTQMGQEVILRCVPISNHLYFYWYRQILGQKVEFLVSFYNNEISEKSEIFDDQFSVERPDGSNFTLKIRSTKLEDSAMYFCASSVGLLYGYTFGSGTRLTVV.